These 12 T cell receptor beta chains came from one sample sequenced in a study of siplizumab effects on memory and regulatory T cells. Sequencing was performed with immunoSEQ multiplex PCR; in TCRdb, only in-frame clones are kept and a portion is missing. The data hold some 96,000 clones, with more than 85% observed a single time. The sequenced sample consisted of CD4+ T cells sorted from blood. All receptors derive from a human donor in good health.

This clone was observed a handful of times. The V call is TRBV27, the J call TRBJ1-2; D is ambiguous. V shed 4 bases and J shed 8 bases, with 14 bases lying between them. CDR1 is MNHEY and CDR2 is SMNVEV in the germline V gene (reference sequence). CDR3 length: 13 amino acids. The CDR3 DNA sequence: TGTGCCAGCAGTTCTTCTCCATCGCGAGGCTACACCTTC. Translation: CASSSSPSRGYTF.

This chain links TRBV5-6 with TRBJ1-2; 8 bases are a match to TRBD1. Germline loops: CDR1 SGHDT, CDR2 YYEEEE. This CDR3 is built from 13 residues. With V trimmed by 2 bases and J by 12 bases, 9 bases remained unmatched. As DNA, the CDR3 is TGTGCCAGCAGCTTTTCCCCTGACAGGGGAGACACCTTC. Translating it yields CASSFSPDRGDTF. Using reference TRBV5-6 and TRBJ1-2 for the parts outside the CDR3, the full variable domain is DAGVTQSPTHLIKTRGQQVTLRCSPKSGHDTVSWYQQALGQGPQFIFQYYEEEERQRGNFPDRFSGHQFPNYSSELNVNALLLGDSALYLCASSFSPDRGDTFGSGTRLTVV.

The chain uses TRBV27 and TRBJ2-7; 7 bases align to TRBD1. Germline CDR1 MNHEY, CDR2 SMNVEV (reference sequence). This CDR3 is built from 12 residues. Losses at the gene ends were 6 bases for V and 9 bases for J; bases not matched to a gene: 8. The CDR3 sequence is CASSSLGQLQYF. The CDR3 DNA follows: TGTGCCAGCAGCTCATTGGGACAGTTGCAGTACTTC.

On this clone itself: The junction departs from the called germline gene at one end, perhaps through a read error. The sample carries other DNA sequences with the same CDR3. The chain links TRBV7-2 to TRBJ2-7; D not certain. Germline V gene data show CDR1 as SGHTA and CDR2 as FQGNSA. The CDR3 has 13 residues. CDR3 bases: TGCGCCAGCAGCCCCCCGCCAGATAACGAGCAGTACTTC. This sequence encodes CASSPPPDNEQYF.

The rearrangement links TRBV4-1 to TRBJ1-1, with 7 nucleotides matching TRBD1. The germline V gene encodes CDR1 MGHRA and CDR2 YSYEKL. The CDR3 runs to 16 residues. V shed 7 bases, J shed 5 bases, and the junction held 16 bases outside the gene matches. The CDR3 loop is CASKTAGGLLGTEAFF. In DNA form, the CDR3 reads TGCGCCAGCAAAACCGCAGGGGGATTACTGGGAACTGAAGCTTTCTTT.

The rearrangement links TRBV2 to TRBJ2-6; 7 bases agree with TRBD1. CDR3 length: 16 amino acids. Trimming took 6 bases from V and 0 from J; bases not matched to a gene: 5. Looked up from germline, CDR1 is SNHLY and CDR2 is FYNNEI. The CDR3 here is CASSRDSSSGANVLTF. The DNA of the CDR3 is TGTGCCAGCAGCAGGGACAGCAGCTCTGGGGCCAACGTCCTGACTTTC.

The rearrangement links TRBV27 to TRBJ2-2; D possibly corresponds to TRBD1 (6 bases). Germline V gene data show CDR1 as MNHEY and CDR2 as SMNVEV (reference sequence). The CDR3 contains 15 residues. V was trimmed by 4 bases and J by 2 bases, leaving 11 bases between them. Written as DNA, the CDR3 is TGTGCCAGCAGTTCCGGGACACAAAACACCGGGGAGCTGTTTTTT. It encodes CASSSGTQNTGELFF.

The rearrangement joins TRBV7-2 to TRBJ2-1, with D hard to call. Trimming shortened V by 5 bases and J by 13 bases, and 12 bases separated the two germline ends. The germline gives CDR1 SGHTA, CDR2 FQGNSA. This CDR3 region has 11 residues. This chain's CDR3 is CASSKMGTQFF. CDR3 sequence (DNA): TGTGCCAGCAGCAAGATGGGTACACAGTTCTTC.

The chain is built from TRBV11-3 and TRBJ1-4; no clear D gene. Trimming left V 6 bases short and J 3 bases short, with 11 bases between. Germline loops: CDR1 SGHNT, CDR2 YENEEA. The CDR3 is made up of 14 amino acids. CDR3: CASRAWAPNEKLFF. The CDR3 nucleotides are TGTGCCAGCAGAGCTTGGGCCCCTAATGAAAAACTGTTTTTT. The full variable domain, rest sourced from reference TRBV11-3 and TRBJ1-4, is EAGVVQSPRYKIIEKKQPVAFWCNPISGHNTLYWYLQNLGQGPELLIRYENEEAVDDSQLPKDRFSAERLKGVDSTLKIQPAELGDSAVYLCASRAWAPNEKLFFGSGTQLSVL.

The rearrangement links TRBV5-6 to TRBJ2-5; no reliable D call. The germline V gene has CDR1 SGHDT and CDR2 YYEEEE. The V gene lost 5 bases and the J gene lost 4 bases, with 18 bases spanning the gap. This CDR3 is 15 amino acids long. The CDR3 reads CASSLTRTVGETQYF. DNA for the CDR3: TGTGCCAGCAGTTTAACCCGCACCGTGGGAGAGACCCAGTACTTC.

The CDR3, as DNA: TGCGCCAGCAGCCTGGAGGGGACTAGCGGGGTGGAGACCCAGTACTTC. Translating it yields CASSLEGTSGVETQYF. The chain uses TRBV5-1 and TRBJ2-5, with 13 bases that match TRBD2. The CDR3 has 16 residues. Germline V gene lookup returns CDR1 SGHRS and CDR2 YFSETQ. With V trimmed by 4 bases and J by 5 bases, 8 bases remained unmatched.

This clone appeared once. The CDR3 DNA reads TGTGCCATCAGAGACAGGTCTCAAGAGACCCAGTACTTC. Residues: CAIRDRSQETQYF. V is TRBV10-3 and J is TRBJ2-5; TRBD1 might be the D (6 bases). The germline V and J ends were trimmed by 6 bases and 2 bases, with 10 bases remaining between them. The germline V gene encodes CDR1 ENHRY and CDR2 SYGVKD. The CDR3 length is 13 residues.